The 3 T cell receptor beta chains below all came from one sample that was sequenced in a study of T cell changes during pregnancy in multiple sclerosis. This table comes from immunoSEQ multiplex PCR, and its TCRdb copy is limited to in-frame clones, with some not included. The table includes some 80,000 clones, roughly 96% detected once. Specimen: peripheral blood, collected in the second trimester of pregnancy. The receptors come from a female donor with multiple sclerosis, enrolled in a pregnancy study.

Here the CDR3 reads CAFNGLYGYTF. The CDR3 bases are TGTGCCTTTAATGGGCTATATGGCTACACCTTC. The genes are TRBV30 and TRBJ1-2; D unresolved. Trimming left V 7 bases short and J 5 bases short, with 11 bases between. This CDR3 contains 11 residues. Germline V lookup: CDR1 GTSNPN, CDR2 SVGIG (reference sequence).

This chain connects TRBV28 to TRBJ2-3, with D perhaps TRBD2 (6 bases). The CDR3 loop spans 14 amino acids. Germline lookup yields CDR1 MDHEN and CDR2 SYDVKM. V was pared by 3 bases and J by 2 bases, with 9 bases between. CDR3 nucleotides: TGTGCCAGCAGTTTGGGCGGGGTCACAGATACGCAGTATTTT. This codes for CASSLGGVTDTQYF.

The chain links TRBV10-3 to TRBJ2-3; 8 positions agree with TRBD1. Germline V CDR1 and CDR2: ENHRY, SYGVKD. The CDR3 is 13 residues long. V lost 6 bases and J lost 5; bases outside the gene matches: 4. The CDR3 DNA sequence: TGTGCCATCAGCAACAGGGGGGAAGATACGCAGTATTTT. Amino acids: CAISNRGEDTQYF.